Listed below are T cell receptor beta chains from one sample, sequenced in a study of follicular helper T cells after annual influenza vaccination. Profiling relied on immunoSEQ multiplex PCR, and the TCRdb table lists in-frame clones only, not all of them. The table records 2,500 or so clones, 65% to 90% of them present only once. Specimen: CXCR5+ CD38- circulating T follicular helper cells from blood, collected on the day of influenza vaccination. The receptors were gathered from an adult who received the influenza vaccine. Each CDR3 is given with its conserved first and last residue. The D gene is left open where the match is weak. Clone size is shown for a subset of rows, as once, few, many or a class of expanded clone.

TRBV10-3	TRBJ2-1	-	-	CAISESGDEQFF	TGTGCCATCAGTGAGTCGGGGGATGAGCAGTTCTTC
TRBV5-1	TRBJ1-4	-	-	CASSYGTANEKLFF	TGCGCCAGCAGCTACGGGACGGCGAATGAAAAACTGTTTTTT
TRBV5-6	TRBJ1-2	-	TRBD1	CASSFGRDRYYGYTF	TGTGCCAGCAGCTTTGGAAGGGACAGGTACTATGGCTACACCTTC
TRBV10-1	TRBJ2-2	-	-	CASSDPGSNTGELFF	TGCGCCAGCAGTGACCCAGGGTCGAACACCGGGGAGCTGTTTTTT
TRBV21-1	TRBJ1-5	-	-	CASRWPLHWHHQPQHF	TGTGCCAGCAGGTGGCCGCTACATTGGCATCATCAGCCCCAGCATTTT
TRBV28	TRBJ2-5	-	TRBD1	CASSAETGVKKTQYF	TGTGCCAGCAGTGCCGAAACAGGGGTTAAAAAGACCCAGTACTTC
TRBV10-3	TRBJ1-6	-	TRBD1	CAISKDRGENSPLHF	TGTGCCATCAGCAAAGACAGGGGTGAGAATTCACCCCTCCACTTT
TRBV29-1	TRBJ2-3	-	-	CSVSQQRSSTDTQYF	TGCAGCGTGAGCCAGCAGAGATCCTCCACAGATACGCAGTATTTT
TRBV9	TRBJ2-3	-	-	CASSEGTSTDTQYF	TGTGCCAGCAGCGAAGGGACTAGCACAGATACGCAGTATTTT
TRBV5-4	TRBJ2-7	-	TRBD2	CASSSGTSGGPSGEQYF	TGTGCCAGCAGCTCCGGGACTAGCGGGGGGCCCTCGGGAGAGCAGTACTTC
TRBV7-2	TRBJ2-7	-	-	CASSLDGGSYEQYF	TGTGCCAGCAGCTTAGACGGCGGAAGTTACGAGCAGTACTTC
TRBV19	TRBJ2-2	-	-	CASSIRGGELFF	TGTGCCAGTAGTATCAGGGGCGGGGAGCTGTTTTTT
TRBV10-1	TRBJ2-1	-	TRBD1	CASSRDRVNEQFF	TGCGCCAGCAGCAGGGACAGGGTCAATGAGCAGTTCTTC
TRBV28	TRBJ1-2	-	-	CASKQGGQGYTF	TGTGCCAGCAAACAAGGGGGTCAGGGCTACACCTTC
TRBV7-3	TRBJ2-3	-	-	CASSAQGLSTDTQYF	TGTGCCAGCAGCGCCCAGGGGTTGAGCACAGATACGCAGTATTTT
TRBV10-1	TRBJ2-2	-	-	CASSVRQHTGELFF	TGCGCCAGCAGTGTCCGGCAGCACACCGGGGAGCTGTTTTTT
TRBV19	TRBJ1-3	-	-	CASSRGGGSGNTIYF	TGTGCCAGTAGTAGGGGAGGTGGCTCTGGAAACACCATATATTTT
TRBV25-1	TRBJ2-1	-	TRBD1	CASSEHRGSRNEQFF	TGTGCCAGCAGTGAGCACAGGGGTAGTAGGAATGAGCAGTTCTTC
TRBV28	TRBJ1-2	-	TRBD1	CASRSTGGGRGYTF	TGTGCCAGCAGAAGCACAGGGGGCGGTCGGGGCTACACCTTC
TRBV2	TRBJ1-2	-	-	CASTETENYGYTF	TGTGCCAGCACCGAAACTGAGAACTATGGCTACACCTTC
TRBV4-1	TRBJ1-5	-	TRBD1	CASRMSGTANQPQHF	TGCGCCAGCAGAATGTCCGGGACAGCGAATCAGCCCCAGCATTTT
TRBV9	TRBJ2-1	once	TRBD2	CASSVDPGGTSYNEQFF	TGTGCCAGCAGCGTAGATCCGGGAGGAACCTCCTACAATGAGCAGTTCTTC
TRBV18	TRBJ1-1	-	-	CASSALGLNTEAFF	TGTGCCAGCTCTGCTTTAGGCCTGAACACTGAAGCTTTCTTT
TRBV18	TRBJ2-5	-	TRBD1	CASSPQRGPETQYF	TGTGCCAGCTCACCCCAAAGGGGGCCGGAGACCCAGTACTTC
TRBV19	TRBJ1-4	-	-	CATFGGRDEKLFF	TGTGCCACCTTTGGGGGACGTGATGAAAAACTGTTTTTT
TRBV6-6	TRBJ2-5	-	-	CASSPQETQYF	TGTGCCAGCAGCCCCCAAGAGACCCAGTACTTC
TRBV6-1	TRBJ1-2	few	-	CASSVGSRIYGYTF	TGTGCCAGCAGTGTGGGGAGCCGGATCTATGGCTACACCTTC
TRBV7-5	TRBJ1-5	once	-	CARSFRDQPQHF	TGTGCCAGAAGCTTCCGGGATCAGCCCCAGCATTTT
TRBV10-3	TRBJ1-2	-	TRBD1	CAIMDEGARGYTF	TGTGCCATCATGGATGAGGGGGCGAGGGGCTACACCTTC
TRBV29-1	TRBJ2-7	-	TRBD1	CSVEARQGAYEQYF	TGCAGCGTTGAAGCTAGACAGGGGGCCTACGAGCAGTACTTC
TRBV4-1	TRBJ1-6	-	-	CASSQDEQGGPYNSPLHF	TGCGCCAGCAGCCAAGATGAACAGGGAGGGCCCTATAATTCACCCCTCCACTTT
TRBV30	TRBJ2-7	-	-	CAWSAKGDEQYF	TGTGCCTGGAGTGCCAAAGGGGACGAGCAGTACTTC
TRBV19	TRBJ2-2	-	-	CASRRTGELFF	TGTGCCAGTAGAAGGACCGGGGAGCTGTTTTTT
TRBV4-2	TRBJ2-6	once	TRBD2	CASSQDGLAGGFSSGANVLTF	TGTGCCAGCAGCCAAGATGGGCTAGCGGGAGGATTCAGCTCTGGGGCCAACGTCCTGACTTTC
TRBV7-9	TRBJ2-3	once	-	CASSLTPTGLDTDTQYF	TGTGCCAGCAGCCTAACCCCCACAGGTTTGGACACAGATACGCAGTATTTT